This TCR beta chain is drawn from a study of T cells in Graves' hyperthyroidism and ophthalmopathy. Study results and caveats: Blood also held most thyroid clonotypes expanded beyond 0.001.

Amplified regions were TCR beta CDR3 sequences from RNA transcripts. With the HTBI primer set, the TCR CDR3 went through a first round of RT-PCR. MiXCR, run by TCRdb on the multiplex PCR reads, gives a single entry per CDR3 protein. The sample has around 500,000 distinct CDR3 sequences, about 16% seen once. This clonotype was seen a few times. Antigen specificity is unknown. V lost 7 bases, J lost 4 bases, and 15 bases lay in between. Germline V gene sequence: CDR1 MNHEY, CDR2 SVGEGT. The CDR3 is 14 amino acids. The receptor was isolated from a woman in her 30s with Graves' ophthalmopathy. The chain uses TRBV6-2 or TRBV6-3 and TRBJ2-3; D is uncertain. Sequenced material: blood. DNA of the CDR3: TGTGCCAGCAACAAAACTCCGGCTTCAGATACGCAGTATTTT. It specifies CASNKTPASDTQYF.